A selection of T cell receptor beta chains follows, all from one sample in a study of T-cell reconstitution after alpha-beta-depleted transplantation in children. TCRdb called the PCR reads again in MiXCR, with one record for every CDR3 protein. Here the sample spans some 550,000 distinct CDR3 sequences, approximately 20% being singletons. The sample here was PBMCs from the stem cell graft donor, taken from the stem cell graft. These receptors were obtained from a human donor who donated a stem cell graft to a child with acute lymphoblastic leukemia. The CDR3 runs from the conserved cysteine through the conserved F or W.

CSGGGAGSYEQYF | TRBJ2-7 | TRBV29-1
CASSLAIGTGGYNEQFF | TRBJ2-1 | TRBV7-9
CASSSKGVTYIQYF | TRBJ2-4 | TRBV2
CASSPVEETEAFF | TRBJ1-1 | TRBV7-9
CSATGSLGGYTF | TRBJ1-2 | TRBV29-1
CASSQGYVANLNTEAFF | TRBJ1-1 | TRBV3-1
CASSFGAWAKNIQYF | TRBJ2-4 | TRBV11-2
CSARAPLGGRAETQYF | TRBJ2-5 | TRBV20-1
CASSLETGRSYEQYF | TRBJ2-7 | TRBV5-6
CASSYSGGSYNEQFF | TRBJ2-1 | TRBV6-5
CSVGGGPSYREETQYF | TRBJ2-5 | TRBV29-1
CSVERANGNEQFF | TRBJ2-1 | TRBV29-1
CASSWVTGNTEAFF | TRBJ1-1 | TRBV5-4
CASSGQTGGGNPFF | TRBJ2-1 | TRBV13
CASSQVRDGFYEQYF | TRBJ2-7 | TRBV4-1
CASSQRDRADQETQYF | TRBJ2-5 | TRBV4-1
CSVMGQPSYEQYF | TRBJ2-7 | TRBV29-1
CASSHMYQETQYF | TRBJ2-5 | TRBV3-1
CASSLDGGPIEAFF | TRBJ1-1 | TRBV5-5
CSARTAPDF | TRBJ2-3 | TRBV29-1
CASLPMGAGELFF | TRBJ2-2 | TRBV10-1
CASSYSGLAGGIEQFF | TRBJ2-1 | TRBV6-5
CSVMDSGNTIYF | TRBJ1-3 | TRBV29-1
CAISLVVNDGGTEAFF | TRBJ1-1 | TRBV5-1
CASSLALSEIDQPQHF | TRBJ1-5 | TRBV5-6
CASSLGWSNTEAFF | TRBJ1-1 | TRBV5-1
CASSARNRVGQGKPNQPQHF | TRBJ1-5 | TRBV4-2
CASSVETLAGGYNEQFF | TRBJ2-1 | TRBV9
CASSQDGLEACEQYF | TRBJ2-7 | TRBV4-2
CASSRTGRHEQYF | TRBJ2-7 | TRBV27
CASSMSGGISYNEQFF | TRBJ2-1 | TRBV19
CASGEVGGGVNEQFF | TRBJ2-1 | TRBV10-2
CASSSGRVWNEQFF | TRBJ2-1 | TRBV5-1
CASSPDHYEQYF | TRBJ2-7 | TRBV12-3/TRBV12-4
CSVAEGSNQPQHF | TRBJ1-5 | TRBV29-1
CASSPGPAYSYEQYF | TRBJ2-7 | TRBV5-6
CASSPTLGGWTSGRGAKNIQYF | TRBJ2-4 | TRBV3-1
CASSLLGLAAETQYF | TRBJ2-5 | TRBV12-3/TRBV12-4
CASSSYSSVSYEQYF | TRBJ2-7 | TRBV5-1
CASSFPVQGSGTEAFF | TRBJ1-1 | TRBV7-9
CASSFAYSGNTIYF | TRBJ1-3 | TRBV12-3/TRBV12-4
CASSLSSGNEQYF | TRBJ2-7 | TRBV27
CASTPERLRVNEQFF | TRBJ2-1 | TRBV5-1
CASSLSAGQGYEQYF | TRBJ2-7 | TRBV12-3/TRBV12-4
CSAKGTGTSGSRAYEQYF | TRBJ2-7 | TRBV29-1
CASSQWSGTAVNTEAFF | TRBJ1-1 | TRBV23-1
CASSFTSGETNYGYTF | TRBJ1-2 | TRBV11-2
CASSPTGWTGELFF | TRBJ2-2 | TRBV5-1
CSARKGNQPQHF | TRBJ1-5 | TRBV20-1
CASSPRISGNEQFF | TRBJ2-1 | TRBV7-9
CASSLAGMLNEQFF | TRBJ2-1 | TRBV12-3/TRBV12-4
CASSQRLAGARTGELFF | TRBJ2-2 | TRBV7-7
CASSPQGGTDTQYF | TRBJ2-3 | TRBV5-1
CASSVGDRPTSPREAFF | TRBJ1-1 | TRBV9
CASSYDRAHSLEQYF | TRBJ2-7 | TRBV5-1
CAIRRGGREHEKLFF | TRBJ1-4 | TRBV10-3
CASSIVTGPSNEQFF | TRBJ2-1 | TRBV19